This is a list of T cell receptor beta chains from one sample in a study of type 1 regulatory T cells. MiXCR was run by TCRdb on the reads, yielding one entry per CDR3 protein. The sample lists 90,000 to 100,000 distinct CDR3 sequences, 30% to 35% occurring once. Sequencing used CD4+ T cells, either the whole sample or a sorted fraction (not recorded which). The receptor source for this set is a human donor in good health. Each CDR3 is given without its conserved first and last residue. A D gene is named only where the DNA matches it firmly. Only part of the rows carry a size: once, few, many, or a class if the clone is expanded.

TRBJ1-1,-,TRBV19,-,ASSGQGGTEAF
TRBJ2-7,-,TRBV5-5,-,ASSVDFPSYEQY
TRBJ1-1,few,TRBV12-3/TRBV12-4,-,ASSPPYGQTNTEAF
TRBJ1-1,-,TRBV6-1,TRBD1,ASSETGGALVAF
TRBJ2-6,-,TRBV20-1,-,SARFTGANVLT
TRBJ2-1,few,TRBV29-1,-,SVTRAYNEQF
TRBJ2-7,-,TRBV5-1,-,ASSLRQDSYEQY
TRBJ2-2,few,TRBV10-3,TRBD2,AITAGGASGTGELF
TRBJ2-7,-,TRBV7-9,TRBD2,ASGSLAGTHEQY
TRBJ1-5,-,TRBV12-3/TRBV12-4,TRBD1,ASTFRDSSNQPQH
TRBJ2-5,few,TRBV7-2,TRBD2,ASGQQTSAPQETQY
TRBJ2-4,few,TRBV6-5,TRBD1,ASSPGTGIAKNIQY
TRBJ2-7,-,TRBV5-1,TRBD1,ASGPDRELREQY
TRBJ2-6,once,TRBV29-1,-,SVGSAGGFAGANVLT
TRBJ2-5,-,TRBV5-4,TRBD2,ASSLDSGRSQETQY
TRBJ2-1,once,TRBV24-1,TRBD2,ATSDPSGRDYNEQF
TRBJ2-2,-,TRBV24-1,-,ATETGYGELF
TRBJ2-7,-,TRBV12-3/TRBV12-4,TRBD1,ASSSGTGGEQY
TRBJ2-7,-,TRBV20-1,-,SAHTGSSYEQY
TRBJ2-7,few,TRBV5-1,TRBD1,ASSFPGQGDEQY
TRBJ1-5,-,TRBV29-1,-,SVGLVANQPQH
TRBJ2-7,few,TRBV4-1,-,ASSQIGAGDEQY
TRBJ1-1,-,TRBV4-2,TRBD1,ASSESAQGGMYTEAF
TRBJ2-1,few,TRBV27,-,ASTYAGVGGNNEQF
TRBJ2-6,few,TRBV19,-,ASSVGDTNNVLT
TRBJ2-7,few,TRBV7-9,-,ASSPESYEQY
TRBJ1-2,-,TRBV7-2,TRBD1,ASSFDRGNDGYT
TRBJ2-1,once,TRBV20-1,TRBD2,SAMRLAGRGTNEQF
TRBJ2-1,-,TRBV7-3,TRBD1,ASSRQGSEYNEQF
TRBJ2-3,few,TRBV20-1,-,SASTPRQSTDTQY
TRBJ2-1,-,TRBV6-2/TRBV6-3,-,ASSYNTGDEQF
TRBJ2-1,-,TRBV7-6,-,ASSLRGPTGNEQF
TRBJ2-3,few,TRBV11-2,-,ASRSRTDTQY
TRBJ2-1,-,TRBV14,TRBD2,ASSLRPGASGSRGYNEQF
TRBJ1-1,few,TRBV10-2,-,ASRLGPSNTEAF
TRBJ2-3,-,TRBV14,-,ASSQDSLTDTQY
TRBJ2-5,few,TRBV7-9,-,ASSSDGQETQY
TRBJ2-2,few,TRBV7-9,-,ASSLVVPTGELF
TRBJ2-5,few,TRBV19,TRBD2,ASRRGQETQY
TRBJ2-7,-,TRBV5-1,-,ASSFRDIDYEQY
TRBJ1-3,few,TRBV19,-,ASSLLKDRNTIY